This TCR beta chain was found in a study of blood T cell repertoires in COVID-19. Authors' analysis steps: Quantification of nucleated cells was approximated via reference gene primer amplification. Profiling relied on immunoSEQ multiplex PCR, and the TCRdb table lists in-frame clones only, not all of them. V and J calls and clone size are those listed in that table; D and trimming were worked out from the DNA. Here the sample spans 50,000 to 65,000 clones, 90% to 95% being singletons. The CDR3 spans 14 residues. Germline values: CDR1 DFQATT, CDR2 SNEGSKA (reference sequence). V shed 3 bases and J 7 bases; nucleotides not matched to a gene: 8.

This rearrangement joins TRBV20-1 to TRBJ2-2, with TRBD2 identical over 7 bases. Sequencing input: peripheral blood. The clonotype was recovered from a woman in her fifties or sixties with active or convalescent COVID-19. The chain's CDR3 is CSASEVAGLGELFF. CDR3 sequence (DNA): TGCAGTGCTAGTGAAGTAGCGGGCCTCGGGGAGCTGTTTTTT.